The next 4 T cell receptor beta chains were all read from a single sample in a study of blood T cells in healthy people across ages. The second PCR ran roughly 7 to 12 cycles with a sample-barcoded 5' primer and J-beta primers. MiXCR was run by TCRdb on the 5' RACE reads, yielding one entry per CDR3 protein. The sample lists some 890,000 distinct CDR3 sequences, just under 30% occurring once. These data were likewise used in another study, on T cells of mothers and their children.

Sequenced sample: blood. All receptors derive from a woman aged 40 to 50 in good health.

This clonotype was seen repeatedly, ten times or more. This chain uses TRBV5-1 with TRBJ1-2, with D maybe TRBD1 (5 bases). The CDR3 runs to 16 residues. V dropped 4 bases and J dropped 8 bases, with 24 bases sitting between them. CDR1 and CDR2 from the germline V gene are SGHRS and YFSETQ. The CDR3 nucleotides read TGCGCCAGCAGCCGGTCGGAGGCGGGGGTGCTAGGAGGCTACACCTTC. This gives the protein CASSRSEAGVLGGYTF.

This chain connects TRBV9 to TRBJ2-5; 11 nucleotides agree with TRBD2. With V trimmed by 0 bases and J by 5 bases, 6 bases remained unmatched. Per germline, CDR1 SGDLS and CDR2 YYNGEE. CDR3 length: 16 amino acids. The CDR3 DNA sequence: TGTGCCAGCAGCGTAGGTAGCGGGGGGGCCTGGGAGACCCAGTACTTC. Residues: CASSVGSGGAWETQYF.

The gene calls are TRBV12-3 or TRBV12-4 and TRBJ1-2; D is undetermined. CDR3 size: 14 residues. Trimming stripped 4 bases from V and 0 bases from J, with 9 bases between. The CDR3 spells CASSSDAANYGYTF. The CDR3 DNA follows: TGTGCCAGCAGTTCGGACGCAGCTAACTATGGCTACACCTTC.

Notes on this clonotype: One junction end disagrees with the germline gene, perhaps due to a read error. The chain employs TRBV12-3 or TRBV12-4 and TRBJ2-2, with 8 bases identical to TRBD2. This CDR3 comprises 15 residues. CDR3 bases: TGTGCCGGCAGTTGGACTAGCTCTAGCACCGGGGAGCTGTTTTTT. Its protein product is CAGSWTSSSTGELFF.